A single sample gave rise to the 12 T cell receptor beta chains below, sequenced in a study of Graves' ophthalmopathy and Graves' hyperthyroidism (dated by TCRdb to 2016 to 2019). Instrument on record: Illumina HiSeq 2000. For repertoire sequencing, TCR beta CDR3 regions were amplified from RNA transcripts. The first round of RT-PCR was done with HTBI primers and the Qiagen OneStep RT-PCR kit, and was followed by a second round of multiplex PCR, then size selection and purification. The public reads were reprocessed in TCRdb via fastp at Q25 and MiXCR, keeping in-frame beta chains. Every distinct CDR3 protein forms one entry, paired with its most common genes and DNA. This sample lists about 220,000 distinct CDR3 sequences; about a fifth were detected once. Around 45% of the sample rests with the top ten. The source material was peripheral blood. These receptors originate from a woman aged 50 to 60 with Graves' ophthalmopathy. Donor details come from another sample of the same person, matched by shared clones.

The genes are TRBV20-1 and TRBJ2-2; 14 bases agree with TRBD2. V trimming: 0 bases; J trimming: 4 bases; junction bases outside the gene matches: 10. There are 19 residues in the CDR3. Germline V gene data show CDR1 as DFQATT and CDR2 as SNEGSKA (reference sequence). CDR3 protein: CSARDRGGLAGVSTGELFF. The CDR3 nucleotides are TGCAGTGCTAGAGATCGAGGGGGACTAGCGGGAGTAAGCACCGGGGAGCTGTTTTTT.

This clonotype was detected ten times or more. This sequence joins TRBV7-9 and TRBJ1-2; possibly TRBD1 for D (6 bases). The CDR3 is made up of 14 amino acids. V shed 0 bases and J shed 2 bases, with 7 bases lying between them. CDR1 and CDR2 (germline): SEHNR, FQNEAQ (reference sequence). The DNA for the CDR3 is TGTGCCAGCAGCTTAGCGACAGGAAACTATGGCTACACCTTC. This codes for CASSLATGNYGYTF.

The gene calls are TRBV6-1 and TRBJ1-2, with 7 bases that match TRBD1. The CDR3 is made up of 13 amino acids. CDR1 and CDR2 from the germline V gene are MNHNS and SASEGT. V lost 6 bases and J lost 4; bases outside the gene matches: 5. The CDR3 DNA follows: TGTGCCAGCAGAGACAGGGCCTCCTATGGCTACACCTTC. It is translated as CASRDRASYGYTF.

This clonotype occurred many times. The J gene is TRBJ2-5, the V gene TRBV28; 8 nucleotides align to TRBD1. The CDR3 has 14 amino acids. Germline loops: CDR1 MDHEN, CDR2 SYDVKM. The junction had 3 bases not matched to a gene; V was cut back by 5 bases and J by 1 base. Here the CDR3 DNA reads TGTGCCAGCAGTGAAACAGGGGGCCAAGAGACCCAGTACTTC. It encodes CASSETGGQETQYF.

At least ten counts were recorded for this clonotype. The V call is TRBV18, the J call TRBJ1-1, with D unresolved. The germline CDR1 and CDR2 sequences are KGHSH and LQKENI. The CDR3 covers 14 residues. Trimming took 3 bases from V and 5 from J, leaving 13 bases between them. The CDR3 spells CASSPSVRETEAFF. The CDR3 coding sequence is TGTGCCAGCTCACCCTCCGTACGGGAAACTGAAGCTTTCTTT. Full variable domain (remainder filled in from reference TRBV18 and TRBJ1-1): NAGVMQNPRHLVRRRGQEARLRCSPMKGHSHVYWYRQLPEEGLKFMVYLQKENIIDESGMPKERFSAEFPKEGPSILRIQQVVRGDSAAYFCASSPSVRETEAFFGQGTRLTVV.

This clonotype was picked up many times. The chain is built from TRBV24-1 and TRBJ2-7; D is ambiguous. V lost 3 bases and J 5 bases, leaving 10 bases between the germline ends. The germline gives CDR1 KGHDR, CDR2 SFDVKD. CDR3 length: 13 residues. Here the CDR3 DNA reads TGTGCCACCAGTGATCCCCCAGTGGACGAGCAGTACTTC. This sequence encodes CATSDPPVDEQYF.

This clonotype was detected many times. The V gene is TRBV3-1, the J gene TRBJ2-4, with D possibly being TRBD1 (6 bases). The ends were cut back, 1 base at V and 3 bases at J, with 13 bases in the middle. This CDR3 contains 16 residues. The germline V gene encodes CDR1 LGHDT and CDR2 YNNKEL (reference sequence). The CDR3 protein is CASSQAQGMGKNIQYF. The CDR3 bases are TGTGCCAGCAGCCAAGCCCAGGGGATGGGCAAAAACATTCAGTACTTC.

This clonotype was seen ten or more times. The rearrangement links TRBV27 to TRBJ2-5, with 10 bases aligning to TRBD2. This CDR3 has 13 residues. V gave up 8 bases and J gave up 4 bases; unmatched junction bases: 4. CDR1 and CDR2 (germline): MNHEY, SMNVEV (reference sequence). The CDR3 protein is CASSSGRRETQYF. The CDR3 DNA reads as TGTGCCAGCTCTAGCGGGAGACGAGAGACCCAGTACTTC.

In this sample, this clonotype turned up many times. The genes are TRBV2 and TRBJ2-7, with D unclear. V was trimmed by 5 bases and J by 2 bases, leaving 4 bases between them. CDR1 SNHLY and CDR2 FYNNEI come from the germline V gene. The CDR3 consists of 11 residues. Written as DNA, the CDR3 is TGTGCCAGCAGTCAACCCTACGAGCAGTACTTC. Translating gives CASSQPYEQYF.

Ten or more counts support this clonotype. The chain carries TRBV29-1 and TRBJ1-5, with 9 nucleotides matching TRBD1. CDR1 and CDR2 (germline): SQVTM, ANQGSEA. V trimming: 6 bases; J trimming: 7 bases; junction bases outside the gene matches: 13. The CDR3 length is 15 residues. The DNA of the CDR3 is TGCAGCGTCCGGACAGGGGAGGCTTCGGGACAGCCCCAGCATTTT. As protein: CSVRTGEASGQPQHF.

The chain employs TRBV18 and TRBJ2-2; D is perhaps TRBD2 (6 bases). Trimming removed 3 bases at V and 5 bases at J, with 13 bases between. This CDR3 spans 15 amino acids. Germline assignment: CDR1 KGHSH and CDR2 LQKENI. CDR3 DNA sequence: TGTGCCAGCTCACCGCGGATCGGGGGAACCGGGGAGCTGTTTTTT. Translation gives CASSPRIGGTGELFF.

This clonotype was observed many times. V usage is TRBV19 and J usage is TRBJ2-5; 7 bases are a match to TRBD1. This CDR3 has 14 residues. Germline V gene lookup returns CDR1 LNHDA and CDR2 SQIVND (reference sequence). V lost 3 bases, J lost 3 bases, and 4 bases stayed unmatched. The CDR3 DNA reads TGTGCCAGTAGTATTACCGGGACAGAAGAGACCCAGTACTTC. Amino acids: CASSITGTEETQYF.